This T cell receptor (beta chain) was recorded in a study of early T cells in non-severe SARS-CoV-2 infection. Unique molecular identifiers tagged individual cDNA molecules. TCRdb reprocessed the 5' RACE reads via MiXCR and lists one record per CDR3 protein. The top ten clones hold roughly 10% of a sample with more than 50,000 distinct CDR3 sequences, 15% of them seen once. V lost 5 bases and J lost 7, with 9 bases in between. There are 12 residues in the CDR3. This clonotype has a count of ten or more. This TCR came from an adult who was a healthcare worker with PCR-confirmed SARS-CoV-2 infection or an uninfected control (not recorded which). This specimen was whole blood, taken at baseline. The chain recombines TRBV12-3 or TRBV12-4 with TRBJ1-5; D is undetermined. The CDR3 reads CASSPTGQPQHF. Written as DNA, the CDR3 is TGTGCCAGCAGTCCCACGGGGCAGCCCCAGCATTTT.